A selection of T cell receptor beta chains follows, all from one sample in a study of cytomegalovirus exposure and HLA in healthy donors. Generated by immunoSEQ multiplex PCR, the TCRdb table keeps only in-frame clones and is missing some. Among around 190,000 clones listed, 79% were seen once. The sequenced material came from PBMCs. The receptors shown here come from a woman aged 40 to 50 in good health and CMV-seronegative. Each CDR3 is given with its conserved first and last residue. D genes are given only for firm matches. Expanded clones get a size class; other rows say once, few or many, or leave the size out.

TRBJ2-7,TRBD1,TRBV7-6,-,TGTGCCAGCAGCTACGGGACAGGGGGCGACGAGCAGTACTTC,CASSYGTGGDEQYF
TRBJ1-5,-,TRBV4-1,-,TGCGCCAGCAGCCAAGATCCGGGTAAGCCCCAGCATTTT,CASSQDPGKPQHF
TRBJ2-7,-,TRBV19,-,TGTGCCAGTAGTATAGCGGGGTCCAGTTCCTACGAGCAGTACTTC,CASSIAGSSSYEQYF
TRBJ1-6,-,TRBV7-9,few,TGTGCCAGCAGCGCAGGGGCTTATAATTCACCCCTCCACTTT,CASSAGAYNSPLHF
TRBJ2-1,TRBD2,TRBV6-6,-,TGTGCCAGCAGGAGAGCGGGAGTAACTCCCTACAATGAGCAGTTCTTC,CASRRAGVTPYNEQFF
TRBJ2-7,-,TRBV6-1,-,TGTGCCAGCGGTTTCGAGGGGGTCCATGAGCAGTACTTC,CASGFEGVHEQYF
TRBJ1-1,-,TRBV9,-,TGTGCCAGCAGCGTAGCGGCAGGGGCCGGTGAAGCTTTCTTT,CASSVAAGAGEAFF
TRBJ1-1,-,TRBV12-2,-,TGTGCAAGTCGCGCCCGACAGGGGGCGGACACTGAAGCTTTCTTT,CASRARQGADTEAFF
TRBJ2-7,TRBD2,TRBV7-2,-,TGTGCCAGCAGCTCCCAAATAGCGGGGGCCTACGAGCAGTACTTC,CASSSQIAGAYEQYF
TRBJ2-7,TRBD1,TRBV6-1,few,TGTGCCAGCAGTGAAGGGACAGGGAGCTCCTACGAGCAGTACTTC,CASSEGTGSSYEQYF
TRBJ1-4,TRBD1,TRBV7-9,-,TGTGCCAGCAGCTCGGACAGGGGAGGGACTAATGAAAAACTGTTTTTT,CASSSDRGGTNEKLFF